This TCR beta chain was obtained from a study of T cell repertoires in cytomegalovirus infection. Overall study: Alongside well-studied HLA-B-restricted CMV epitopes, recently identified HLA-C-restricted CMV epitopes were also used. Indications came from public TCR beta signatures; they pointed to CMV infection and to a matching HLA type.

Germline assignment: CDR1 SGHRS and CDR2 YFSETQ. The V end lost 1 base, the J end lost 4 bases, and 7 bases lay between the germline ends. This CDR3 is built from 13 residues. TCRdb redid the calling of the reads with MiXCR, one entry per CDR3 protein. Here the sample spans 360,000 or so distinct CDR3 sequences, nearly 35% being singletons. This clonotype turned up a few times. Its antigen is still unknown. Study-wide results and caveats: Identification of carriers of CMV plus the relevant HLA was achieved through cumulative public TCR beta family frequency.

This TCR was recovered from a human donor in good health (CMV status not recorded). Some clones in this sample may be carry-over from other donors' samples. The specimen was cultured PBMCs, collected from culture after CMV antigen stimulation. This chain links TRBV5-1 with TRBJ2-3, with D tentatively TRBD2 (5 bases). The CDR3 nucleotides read TGCGCCAGCAGCTTGATGGACTCAGATACGCAGTATTTT. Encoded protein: CASSLMDSDTQYF.